This T cell receptor (beta chain) was identified during a study of OX40 agonist ivuxolimab in advanced cancers. Study summary: Cohort: 82.7% men, mean age approximately 60, aged about 20 to 90.

Libraries were prepared by immunoSEQ multiplex PCR; TCRdb keeps only in-frame clonotypes and omits some of them. The table lists approximately 77,000 clones, approximately 92% of them singletons. With V trimmed by 4 bases and J by 0 bases, 3 bases remained unmatched. The germline V gene encodes CDR1 KGHSH and CDR2 LQKENI. The CDR3 has 16 amino acids. V and J are TRBV18 and TRBJ2-7; 13 bases match TRBD2. The TCR comes from an adult with an advanced solid tumor such as melanoma, head and neck, liver or kidney cancer. The sequences come from CD4+ or CD8+ T cells sorted from blood, collected in a trial of the OX40 agonist ivuxolimab. The DNA of the CDR3 is TGTGCCAGCTCACGGGGACTAGCGGGACACTCCTACGAGCAGTACTTC. It encodes CASSRGLAGHSYEQYF. The complete variable domain, with remaining parts taken from reference TRBV18 and TRBJ2-7, reads NAGVMQNPRHLVRRRGQEARLRCSPMKGHSHVYWYRQLPEEGLKFMVYLQKENIIDESGMPKERFSAEFPKEGPSILRIQQVVRGDSAAYFCASSRGLAGHSYEQYFGPGTRLTVT.